The source of this T cell receptor (beta chain) is a study of T-cell memory formation after mild COVID-19. Study at large: TCR clusters were mostly confined to one donor each.

Study-level results: Some SARS-CoV-2-responding clones were already detected in memory before infection. Clones that contracted from day 15 to 85 were balanced CD4/CD8, while later expanders leaned CD4+.

TCRdb reanalysed the 5' RACE reads using MiXCR and keeps one entry per CDR3 protein. Of about 430,000 distinct CDR3 sequences in the sample, 20% to 25% were seen once. With regard to this clonotype: Its target is unknown.

The source is an adult woman who had mild COVID-19 (a few samples of this study predate the infection). Cell type and time point are not known. The sample consisted of PBMCs or a T cell subset sorted from them (not recorded which).

The CDR3 DNA follows: TGTGCCAGCAGCGTAGCCGAGGACGCCTACGAGCAGTACTTC. Its protein product is CASSVAEDAYEQYF. This chain joins TRBV9 and TRBJ2-7; D uncertain. Germline CDR1 and CDR2: SGDLS and YYNGEE. With 0 bases removed from V and 2 bases from J, the gap between germline ends came to 9 bases. The CDR3 extends over 14 amino acids.